This T cell receptor (beta chain) was sequenced during a study of shared clonotypes between healthy human individuals. The wider study: Aged between 18 and 49, the donors were a couple of women and a few men.

Per the study methods: With immunoSEQ giving junction-only sequences and no quality scores, filtering differed. Clones were read by immunoSEQ multiplex PCR, and TCRdb kept only the in-frame ones, dropping some. That table gives V, J and clone size, and the DNA gave D and trimming. Altogether under 1,100,000 clones are present, roughly 80% being singletons, with the ten largest covering 1.4% to 1.5%. Points from the study as a whole: Clonotypes shared by all four donors outscored non-shared clonotypes in generation probability.

V lost 2 bases, J lost 1 base, and 6 bases stayed unmatched. Germline V gene sequence: CDR1 MNHNS, CDR2 SASEGT. CDR3 size: 16 residues. Splitting of CD4+ cells produced CD45RA+ naive and CD45RA-negative memory subsets. As for this clone: What it binds is not known.

The sample comprised memory CD4+ T cells sorted from blood. Subset defined: CD45RA-negative fraction. The V call is TRBV6-1, the J call TRBJ1-2; TRBD1 matches at 8 bases. The TCR was taken from a man aged 18 to 35 in good health. The DNA of the CDR3 is TGTGCCAGCAGTGAACAGGGGGCTAAGGGTAACTATGGCTACACCTTC. Residues: CASSEQGAKGNYGYTF.